The table lists the clone carrying this T cell receptor (beta chain) with many counts. This specimen comes from a study of T-cell memory formation after mild COVID-19. A single record per CDR3 protein comes from TCRdb applying MiXCR to the 5' RACE reads. This table holds about 150,000 distinct CDR3 sequences, 30% to 35% found once. The germline CDR1 and CDR2 sequences are SQVTM and ANQGSEA. This CDR3 has 13 amino acids. V was pared by 7 bases and J by 2 bases, with 8 bases of the junction left unmatched. The chain is built from TRBV29-1 and TRBJ2-7, with 7 bases fitting TRBD1. Material for sequencing was PBMCs or a T cell subset sorted from them (not recorded which). This TCR came from an adult woman who had mild COVID-19 (a few samples of this study predate the infection). Cell type and time point are not known. DNA of the CDR3: TGCAGCGCCACGGGACAGATAGCCTACGAGCAGTACTTC. This sequence encodes CSATGQIAYEQYF.